This passage covers 30 T cell receptor beta chains from one sample sequenced in a study of glioma-infiltrating T cells after dendritic cell vaccination (dated by TCRdb to the mid-2010s). Library preparation was by the immunoSEQ multiplex PCR assay. The source is immuneACCESS, and TCRdb retained only in-frame sequences with V and J called. Part of the clones is not carried over; for the studies checked, unresolved V genes explain less than half of this, and the remainder is unexplained. The sample table holds tens of thousands of clones, of which almost 85% were seen once. Around 2.3% of the sample is taken by the ten largest. The starting material was blood, obtained before dendritic cell vaccination. These receptors were taken from a human donor with glioblastoma.

This clone was seen only a few times. This sequence joins TRBV6-5 and TRBJ1-3, with D perhaps matching TRBD1 (6 bases). Germline assignment: CDR1 MNHEY and CDR2 SVGAGI. Trimming removed 5 bases from V and 4 bases from J, with 9 bases in between. There are 13 residues in the CDR3. This CDR3 reads CASSGGAGNTIYF. The CDR3 nucleotides read TGTGCCAGCAGTGGGGGGGCGGGAAACACCATATATTTT.

The gene calls are TRBV18 and TRBJ2-3, with unresolved D. CDR1 and CDR2 (germline): KGHSH, LQKENI. The V end lost 0 bases, the J end lost 6 bases, and 4 bases lay between the germline ends. The length of the CDR3 is 12 residues. The CDR3 reads CASSPPGDTQYF. Here the CDR3 DNA reads TGTGCCAGCTCACCACCCGGGGATACGCAGTATTTT.

This clone was counted only a few times. V is TRBV7-2 and J is TRBJ2-7; 9 bases match TRBD1. The trim removed 4 bases at V and 13 bases at J, leaving 11 bases unmatched. The V gene's germline CDR1 is SGHTA and CDR2 FQGNSA. The CDR3 totals 13 residues. CDR3 protein: CASSYPGQGTAYV. In nucleotides, the CDR3 is TGTGCCAGCAGCTACCCGGGACAGGGAACCGCATACGTC.

The table lists this clone with a few counts. The chain uses TRBV7-9 and TRBJ1-1; D perhaps matches TRBD1 (6 bases). Between the trimmed V and J ends, which lost 4 bases and 0 bases, there was a span of 15 bases. The CDR3 loop spans 16 amino acids. Germline CDR1 is SEHNR and CDR2 is FQNEAQ (reference sequence). CDR3 in amino acids: CASSSAPRTVNTEAFF. As DNA, the CDR3 is TGTGCCAGCAGCTCCGCTCCAAGGACAGTGAACACTGAAGCTTTCTTT.

This clone was recorded once. This rearrangement joins TRBV6-6 to TRBJ1-3, with a weak D call TRBD1 (6 bases). The CDR3 contains 14 residues. V lost 6 bases and J lost 2, with 11 bases in between. Germline-derived CDR1 and CDR2 are MNHNY and SVGAGI (reference sequence). The CDR3 loop is CASSIGGPGNTIYF. The CDR3 bases are TGTGCCAGCAGCATCGGGGGGCCTGGAAACACCATATATTTT.

This chain joins TRBV7-3 and TRBJ1-1; no definite D call. Trimming pared 5 bases from V and 2 bases from J, leaving 9 bases between. The CDR3 is 13 amino acids. The germline CDR1 and CDR2 sequences are SGHTA and FQGTGA. CDR3 bases: TGTGCCAGCAGCCGTACAAGAAACACTGAAGCTTTCTTT. It codes for CASSRTRNTEAFF.

This clone was seen a single time. This chain connects TRBV6-5 to TRBJ1-3, with a weak D call TRBD1 (6 bases). Trimming removed 6 bases from V and 1 base from J, with 13 bases in between. CDR1 is MNHEY and CDR2 is SVGAGI in the germline V gene. The CDR3 sequence is 15 residues long. CDR3 region: CASSRETGSGNTIYF. DNA for the CDR3: TGTGCCAGCAGCCGTGAAACAGGGTCTGGAAACACCATATATTTT.

The chain couples TRBV29-1 to TRBJ2-2; 12 bases are a match to TRBD2. Germline trimming cut 6 bases from V and 5 bases from J; bases unmatched to any gene: 10. Looked up from germline, CDR1 is SQVTM and CDR2 is ANQGSEA. This CDR3 contains 16 residues. The CDR3 DNA reads as TGCAGCGTCAAGACTAGCGGGAGCGGGGGTACCGGGGAGCTGTTTTTT. Residues: CSVKTSGSGGTGELFF.

The J gene is TRBJ1-2, the V gene TRBV5-1; 7 nucleotides line up with TRBD1. CDR3 length: 16 residues. The V gene end was trimmed by 1 base and the J gene end by 0 bases; junction bases not matched to a gene: 6. Germline V gene sequence: CDR1 SGHRS, CDR2 YFSETQ. For the CDR3, the DNA is TGCGCCAGCAGCTTGAATCCCGGGACAGCTAACTATGGCTACACCTTC. Protein: CASSLNPGTANYGYTF.

In its sample, this clone was seen a few times. The chain employs TRBV9 and TRBJ2-5; D is unresolved. The CDR3 spans 14 residues. The ends were cut back, 3 bases at V and 1 base at J, with 10 bases in the middle. Germline CDR1 is SGDLS and CDR2 is YYNGEE. DNA for the CDR3: TGTGCCAGCAGCGCGAGCCACAGCCAAGAGACCCAGTACTTC. Translation gives CASSASHSQETQYF.

The chain is built from TRBV5-6 and TRBJ2-3; TRBD2 matches 13 bases. There are 16 residues in the CDR3. Germline lookup yields CDR1 SGHDT and CDR2 YYEEEE. V shed 0 bases, J shed 5 bases, and the junction held 3 bases outside the gene matches. CDR3 sequence reads: CASSLGLAGGVDTQYF. Written as DNA, the CDR3 is TGTGCCAGCAGCTTGGGACTAGCGGGAGGTGTAGATACGCAGTATTTT.

This clone was seen a handful of times. The chain uses TRBV12-5 and TRBJ1-6, with unresolved D. V was pared by 7 bases and J by 9 bases, with 28 bases between. Germline loops: CDR1 LGHNT, CDR2 FRNRAP. CDR3 length: 18 residues. As DNA, the CDR3 is TGTGCTAGTGCCTTGAGGGTTGTCGACCCAAAAAATAGTTCACCCCTCCACTTT. Protein: CASALRVVDPKNSSPLHF.

This rearrangement joins TRBV4-1 to TRBJ1-2; possibly TRBD1 for D (6 bases). The germline gives CDR1 MGHRA, CDR2 YSYEKL. The ends were cut back, 1 base at V and 4 bases at J, with 25 bases in the middle. The length of the CDR3 is 19 residues. CDR3 nucleotides: TGCGCCAGCAGCCAAGTAGGACAGAACGTCGATAGGGAGTTCTATGGCTACACCTTC. Translated, it gives CASSQVGQNVDREFYGYTF.

The V gene is TRBV5-8, the J gene TRBJ2-1, with D perhaps matching TRBD1 (5 bases). The CDR3 is 16 amino acids. The V end was cut by 2 bases, the J end by 1 base, with 13 bases between. CDR1 SGHTS and CDR2 YDEGEE come from the germline V gene. The CDR3 spells CASSFNQGRSYNEQFF. CDR3 sequence (DNA): TGTGCCAGCAGCTTCAATCAGGGTCGGTCCTACAATGAGCAGTTCTTC.

The J gene is TRBJ2-3, the V gene TRBV5-1; the match to TRBD2 covers 10 bases. Germline CDR1 is SGHRS and CDR2 is YFSETQ. Losses at the gene ends were 2 bases for V and 4 bases for J; bases not matched to a gene: 13. CDR3 length: 18 amino acids. CDR3 loop: CASSLGLAGVLGADTQYF. CDR3 DNA sequence: TGCGCCAGCAGCTTAGGGCTAGCGGGAGTGTTAGGCGCAGATACGCAGTATTTT.

V usage is TRBV5-1 and J usage is TRBJ1-1; 8 bases are shared with TRBD1. The CDR3 sequence is 14 residues long. The V gene's germline CDR1 is SGHRS and CDR2 YFSETQ. V lost 4 bases and J lost 4; bases outside the gene matches: 6. The CDR3 spells CASSAGQAGTEAFF. The DNA for the CDR3 is TGCGCCAGCAGCGCGGGACAGGCTGGCACTGAAGCTTTCTTT. The variable domain in full, with the rest retrieved from reference TRBV5-1 and TRBJ1-1, is KAGVTQTPRYLIKTRGQQVTLSCSPISGHRSVSWYQQTPGQGLQFLFEYFSETQRNKGNFPGRFSGRQFSNSRSEMNVSTLELGDSALYLCASSAGQAGTEAFFGQGTRLTVV.

This clone has only one observation. The rearrangement links TRBV2 to TRBJ2-4; possible D gene TRBD1, 6 bases. Germline assignment: CDR1 SNHLY and CDR2 FYNNEI. The V gene lost 1 base and the J gene lost 3 bases, with 10 bases spanning the gap. The CDR3 loop spans 15 amino acids. CDR3 sequence: CASSEDRVGKNIQYF. Here the CDR3 DNA reads TGTGCCAGCAGTGAAGACAGGGTAGGCAAAAACATTCAGTACTTC.

In this sample, this clone turned up a few times. The chain recombines TRBV19 with TRBJ2-7, with a possible D match to TRBD1 (6 bases). The CDR3 covers 15 residues. Trimming pared 5 bases from V and 1 base from J, leaving 15 bases between. Germline CDR1 and CDR2: LNHDA and SQIVND (reference sequence). The CDR3 DNA is TGTGCCAGTAGTGACCAGGGGTGGGGGTCCTACGAGCAGTACTTC. It yields the protein CASSDQGWGSYEQYF.

The chain joins TRBV2 to TRBJ2-5, with D possibly TRBD2 on 5 matching bases. V was clipped by 2 bases and J by 7 bases, with 8 bases between them. The CDR3 covers 12 residues. CDR1 is SNHLY and CDR2 is FYNNEI in the germline V gene. The CDR3 nucleotides read TGTGCCAGCAGTGAAAGGAGGTGGACCCAGTACTTC. Its translation: CASSERRWTQYF.

The J gene is TRBJ2-1, the V gene TRBV7-6; TRBD1 aligns across 12 bases. This CDR3 has 18 residues. J lost 4 bases, V lost 2 bases, and 9 bases had no gene match. CDR1 and CDR2 from the germline V gene are SGHVS and FNYEAQ. The CDR3 is CASSLIWDRGREYNEQFF. The CDR3 DNA reads TGTGCCAGCAGCTTAATCTGGGACAGGGGGCGTGAATACAATGAGCAGTTCTTC.

The chain couples TRBV5-4 to TRBJ2-1; D possibly corresponds to TRBD2 (6 bases). The V end lost 0 bases, the J end lost 7 bases, and 14 bases lay between the germline ends. CDR1 is SGHNT, CDR2 YYREEE, per germline (reference sequence). The CDR3 spans 15 residues. In DNA form, the CDR3 reads TGTGCCAGCAGCTTGGCAGGAGGGCTGGGGAATGAGCAGTTCTTC. Translated: CASSLAGGLGNEQFF.

This clone was observed once. The chain recombines TRBV7-7 with TRBJ2-1; 9 nucleotides align to TRBD1. The CDR3 spans 14 residues. The V gene's germline CDR1 is SSHAT and CDR2 FNYEAQ (reference sequence). The J segment lost 6 bases and the V segment lost 1 base, leaving 1 base of the junction unmatched. The CDR3 sequence: CASSLGTGVNEQFF. CDR3 nucleotides: TGTGCCAGCAGCTTAGGGACAGGGGTCAATGAGCAGTTCTTC.

The chain uses TRBV2 and TRBJ2-5; 11 positions agree with TRBD2. Germline V lookup: CDR1 SNHLY, CDR2 FYNNEI. J gave up 2 bases and V 6 bases, and 5 bases lay outside the gene matches. The CDR3 covers 15 residues. CDR3 residues: CASRGTSGGQETQYF. CDR3 bases: TGTGCCAGCAGAGGTACTAGCGGGGGACAAGAGACCCAGTACTTC.

The CDR3 reads CASSGVWSREGSYEQYF. The CDR3 bases are TGTGCCAGTAGCGGGGTGTGGAGCAGGGAGGGGAGCTACGAGCAGTACTTC. V gene TRBV19 combines with J gene TRBJ2-7, with 7 bases matching TRBD2. The germline V gene has CDR1 LNHDA and CDR2 SQIVND (reference sequence). The CDR3 is 17 residues long. Trimming cost V 6 bases and J 3 bases; bases outside gene matches: 17.

This clone appeared once. This rearrangement joins TRBV29-1 to TRBJ1-2; no clear D. Germline V gives CDR1 SQVTM, CDR2 ANQGSEA. Trimming pared 3 bases from V and 3 bases from J, leaving 8 bases between. This CDR3 region has 12 residues. The chain's CDR3 is CSVDNRDYGYTF. The CDR3 nucleotides read TGCAGCGTTGATAACAGAGACTATGGCTACACCTTC.

The chain has TRBV19 and TRBJ2-1, with D possibly TRBD2 on 6 matching bases. The V end was cut by 0 bases, the J end by 7 bases, with 7 bases between. Germline CDR1 is LNHDA and CDR2 is SQIVND (reference sequence). The CDR3 is 13 amino acids. The CDR3 here is CASSIDRGNEQFF. CDR3 in DNA: TGTGCCAGTAGTATAGATCGGGGGAATGAGCAGTTCTTC.

The CDR3 DNA reads as TGCGCCAGCAGCCCGACAGGGGGACATAATGAAAAACTGTTTTTT. Its protein is CASSPTGGHNEKLFF. The chain couples TRBV5-1 to TRBJ1-4, with 9 bases aligning to TRBD1. Germline V lookup: CDR1 SGHRS, CDR2 YFSETQ. There are 15 residues in the CDR3. The V and J ends lost 4 bases and 4 bases, in that order; junction bases with no gene match: 5.

This clone turned up a few times. The chain carries TRBV12-5 and TRBJ1-1; D is ambiguous. In germline, CDR1 is LGHNT, CDR2 FRNRAP. V lost 6 bases to trimming and J lost 4 bases, with 21 bases between them. The CDR3 sequence is 16 residues long. This CDR3 is CASGPDWLFLFTEAFF. The CDR3 region has the DNA TGTGCTAGTGGACCGGACTGGCTTTTTCTATTCACTGAAGCTTTCTTT.

The rearrangement links TRBV9 to TRBJ2-1; 7 positions agree with TRBD2. CDR3 size: 22 residues. Germline V gene data show CDR1 as SGDLS and CDR2 as YYNGEE. After removal of 0 bases from V and 4 bases from J, the junction contained 25 bases not matched to a gene. This chain's CDR3 is CASSVGGEAGSRPRPHYNEQFF. The CDR3 DNA is TGTGCCAGCAGCGTAGGAGGGGAAGCGGGATCCCGCCCCCGGCCTCATTACAATGAGCAGTTCTTC.

The chain couples TRBV5-1 to TRBJ2-2, with 15 bases aligning to TRBD2. The CDR3 runs 16 residues. V lost 10 bases to trimming and J lost 4 bases; unmatched junction nucleotides: 8. Germline-derived CDR1 and CDR2 are SGHRS and YFSETQ. CDR3 loop: CASGLAGGPGTGELFF. CDR3 bases: TGCGCCTCAGGACTAGCGGGAGGGCCGGGCACCGGGGAGCTGTTTTTT.